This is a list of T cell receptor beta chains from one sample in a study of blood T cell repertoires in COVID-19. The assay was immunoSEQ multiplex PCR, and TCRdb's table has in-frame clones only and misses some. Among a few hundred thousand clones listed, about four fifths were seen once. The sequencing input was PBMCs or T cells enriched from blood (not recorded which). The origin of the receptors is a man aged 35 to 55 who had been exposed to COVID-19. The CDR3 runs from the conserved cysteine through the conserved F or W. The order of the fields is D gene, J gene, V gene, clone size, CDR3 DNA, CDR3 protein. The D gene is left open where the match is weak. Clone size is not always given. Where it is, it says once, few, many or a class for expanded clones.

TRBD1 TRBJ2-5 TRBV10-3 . TGTGCCATCAGTCGGACAGGGGAAGAGACCCAGTACTTC CAISRTGEETQYF
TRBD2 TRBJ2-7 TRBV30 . TGTGCCTGGAGTGTTACCGGGACTAGCTACCCATACGAGCAGTACTTC CAWSVTGTSYPYEQYF
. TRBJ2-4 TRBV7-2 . TGTGCCAGCAGCTTTTGGTCGGGGGAGTGGGACATTCAGTACTTC CASSFWSGEWDIQYF
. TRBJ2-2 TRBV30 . TGTGCCTGGACGGGGTTCGGTGGTAGCGGACAAACCGGGGAGCTGTTTTTT CAWTGFGGSGQTGELFF
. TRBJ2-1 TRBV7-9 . TGTGCCAGCAGCCATTCTGACAGTGACAATGAGCAGTTCTTC CASSHSDSDNEQFF
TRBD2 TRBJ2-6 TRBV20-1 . TGCAGTGCTAGTCCTCCTCGGGGGGTCTCTGGGGCCAACGTCCTGACTTTC CSASPPRGVSGANVLTF
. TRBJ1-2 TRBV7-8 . TGTGCCAGCAGCTTAGGAGGAGGTTACTATGGCTACACCTTC CASSLGGGYYGYTF
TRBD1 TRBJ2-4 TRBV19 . TGTGCCAGTAGTACCCGACAGGGGAACATTCAGTACTTC CASSTRQGNIQYF
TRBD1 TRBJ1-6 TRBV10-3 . TGTGCCATCAGTGAAGGGGTCGGGACAGGGGGGAATTCACCCCTCCACTTT CAISEGVGTGGNSPLHF
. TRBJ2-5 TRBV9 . TGTGCCAGCAGCGCCACGGGAGCGAGATGGGAGACCCAGTACTTC CASSATGARWETQYF
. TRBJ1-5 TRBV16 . TGTGCCAGCACCCCCCCCGGGGGGCCCCAGCATTTT CASTPPGGPQHF
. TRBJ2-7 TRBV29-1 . TGCAGCGTTGGGGCAGCAAGTGACTACGAGCAGTACTTC CSVGAASDYEQYF
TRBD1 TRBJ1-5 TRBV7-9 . TGTGCCAGCAGCTGGAACAGGGGGCAGCCCCAGCATTTT CASSWNRGQPQHF
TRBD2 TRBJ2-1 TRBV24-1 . TGTGCCACCAGTGATTCCTTAGCGGGTTCCTACAATGAGCAGTTCTTC CATSDSLAGSYNEQFF
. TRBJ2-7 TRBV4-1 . TGCGCCAGCAGCCAGGGCCGCCTCGACAACTCCTACGAGCAGTACTTC CASSQGRLDNSYEQYF
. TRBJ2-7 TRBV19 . TGTGCCAGTAGTATCTCCGGGACACCCGACTACGAGCAGTACTTC CASSISGTPDYEQYF
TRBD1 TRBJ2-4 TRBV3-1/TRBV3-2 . TGTGCCAGCAGCCCCGGGACAGTCGTTTTTGCCAAAAACATTCAGTACTTC CASSPGTVVFAKNIQYF
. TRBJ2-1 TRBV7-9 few TGTGCCAGCAGCTTTACAGGCTCCTACAATGAGCAGTTCTTC CASSFTGSYNEQFF
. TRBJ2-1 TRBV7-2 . TGTGCCAGCAGCTTAGCGCAGGGATCCTACAATGAGCAGTTCTTC CASSLAQGSYNEQFF
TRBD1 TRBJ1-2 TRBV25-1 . TGTGCCAGCAGTGACCAGGGGGAGTGGTTTGGCTACACCTTC CASSDQGEWFGYTF
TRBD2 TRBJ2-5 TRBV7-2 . TGTGCCACCCAGGGACTAGCGGGAGGAGAGACCCAGTACTTC CATQGLAGGETQYF
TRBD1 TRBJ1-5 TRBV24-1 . TGTGCCACCAGCCGGGGACAGGGGAACAATCAGCCCCAGCATTTT CATSRGQGNNQPQHF
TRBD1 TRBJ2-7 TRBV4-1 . TGCGCCAGCAGCCCCCGGGACAGCTACGAGCAGTACTTC CASSPRDSYEQYF
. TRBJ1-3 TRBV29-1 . TGCAGCGTTGTTAACTCTGGAAACACCATATATTTT CSVVNSGNTIYF
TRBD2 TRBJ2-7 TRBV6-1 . TGTGCCAGCAGTGAAGTCGCGGGGGGGGTGAGCGAGCAGTACTTC CASSEVAGGVSEQYF
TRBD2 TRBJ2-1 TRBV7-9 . TGTGCCAGCAGCTTCATCCCTAGCGGGAGTTATGATGAGCAGTTCTTC CASSFIPSGSYDEQFF
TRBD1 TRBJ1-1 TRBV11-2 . TGTGCCAGCAGTCCCGGGACAGGGGGTACTGAAGCTTTCTTT CASSPGTGGTEAFF
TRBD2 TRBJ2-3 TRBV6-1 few TGTGCCAGCAGTGAACTAGCGGGAGGGCCAGATACGCAGTATTTT CASSELAGGPDTQYF
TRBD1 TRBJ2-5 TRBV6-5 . TGTGCCAGCAGCTCCGGGACAGGGTCGGAGACCCAGTACTTC CASSSGTGSETQYF
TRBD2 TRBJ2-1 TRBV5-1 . TGCGCCAGTAGACTAGCGGGCCTCTCCTACAATGAGCAGTTCTTC CASRLAGLSYNEQFF
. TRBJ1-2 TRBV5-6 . TGTGCCAGCAGCTCCCTTTTCGGTGGCTACACCTTC CASSSLFGGYTF
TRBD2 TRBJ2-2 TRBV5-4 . TGTGCCAGCAGCAAGGGACTAGCTGAGACCGGGGAGCTGTTTTTT CASSKGLAETGELFF
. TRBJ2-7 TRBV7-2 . TGTGCCAGCAGCTTAATCGGGTCCTACGCCGAGCAGTACTTC CASSLIGSYAEQYF
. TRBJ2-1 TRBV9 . TGTGCCAGCAGCTCATCCGACAGAAGCAATGAGCAGTTCTTC CASSSSDRSNEQFF
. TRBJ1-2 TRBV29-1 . TGCAGCGTTGACAGGGGATATGGCTACACCTTC CSVDRGYGYTF
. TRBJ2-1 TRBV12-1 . TGTGCCAGCAGCCGCGGACAGGGCGTGCGCCTAGCGGGAGTCAATGAGCAGTTCTTC CASSRGQGVRLAGVNEQFF
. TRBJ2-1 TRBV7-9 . TGTGCCAGCAGCTCACCGGTGGGGGCTGAGGAGGTAGGAAATGAGCAGTTCTTC CASSSPVGAEEVGNEQFF
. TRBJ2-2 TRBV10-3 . TGTGCCGTCAGGTCGGGGACCGGGGAGCTGTTTTTT CAVRSGTGELFF
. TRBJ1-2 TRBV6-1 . TGTGCCAGCAGTGAAACGAGGGGACTTGGTGGCTACACCTTC CASSETRGLGGYTF
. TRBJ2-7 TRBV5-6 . TGTGCCAGCAGTGACAGAAGCTACGAGCAGTACTTC CASSDRSYEQYF
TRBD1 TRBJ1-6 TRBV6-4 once TGTGCCAGCAGGGGACAGGGTGAATCACCCCTCCACTTT CASRGQGESPLHF
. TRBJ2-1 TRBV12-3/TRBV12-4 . TGTGCCAGCAGCTTCGTCTATGAGCAGTTCTTC CASSFVYEQFF
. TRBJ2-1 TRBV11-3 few TGTGCCAGCAGCTTAGATCTATTGGGCCCCTCCTACAATGAGCAGTTCTTC CASSLDLLGPSYNEQFF
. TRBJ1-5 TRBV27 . TGTGCCAGCAGCCCCAGGGGCAATCAGCCCCAGCATTTT CASSPRGNQPQHF
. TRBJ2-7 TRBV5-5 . TGTGCCAGCAGCTTGGGACAGTCCTACGAGCAGTACTTC CASSLGQSYEQYF
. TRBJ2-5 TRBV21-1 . TGTGCCAGCAGCAAAGCGCTTGGCGGGGATGAGGAGACCCAGTACTTC CASSKALGGDEETQYF
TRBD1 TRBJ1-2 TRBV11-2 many TGTGCCAGCAGCTTAGATCCGGGACAGAGCTACACCTTC CASSLDPGQSYTF
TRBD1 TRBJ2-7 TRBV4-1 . TGCGCCAGCAGCCAGTCAGCCGGGACAGCGACCTACGAGCAGTACTTC CASSQSAGTATYEQYF
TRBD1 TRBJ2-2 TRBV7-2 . TGTGCCAGCGGACGTGGGGACAGTCGTTCCACCGGGGAGCTGTTTTTT CASGRGDSRSTGELFF
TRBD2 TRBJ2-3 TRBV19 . TGTGCCAGTAGCATAGGTCTAGCGGGAGTCACAGATACGCAGTATTTT CASSIGLAGVTDTQYF
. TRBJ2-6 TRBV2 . TGTGCCAGCAGAGCCGGACAATCTGGGGCCAACGTCCTGACTTTC CASRAGQSGANVLTF
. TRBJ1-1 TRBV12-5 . TGTGCTAGTGGTTTTCGTAACACTGAAGCTTTCTTT CASGFRNTEAFF
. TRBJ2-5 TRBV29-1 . TGCAGCGTTGAATTCCCGGCAAGGGGTTTACAAGAGACCCAGTACTTC CSVEFPARGLQETQYF
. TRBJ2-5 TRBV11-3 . TGTGCCAGCGAATTTCAGGCGGGGAGTACAGAGACCCAGTACTTC CASEFQAGSTETQYF
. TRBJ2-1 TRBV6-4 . TGTGCCAGCGAGAACGTCAATGAGCAGTTCTTC CASENVNEQFF
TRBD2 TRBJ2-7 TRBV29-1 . TGCAGCGTTGTCCCTAGCGGGAGGTCCTACGAGCAGTACTTC CSVVPSGRSYEQYF